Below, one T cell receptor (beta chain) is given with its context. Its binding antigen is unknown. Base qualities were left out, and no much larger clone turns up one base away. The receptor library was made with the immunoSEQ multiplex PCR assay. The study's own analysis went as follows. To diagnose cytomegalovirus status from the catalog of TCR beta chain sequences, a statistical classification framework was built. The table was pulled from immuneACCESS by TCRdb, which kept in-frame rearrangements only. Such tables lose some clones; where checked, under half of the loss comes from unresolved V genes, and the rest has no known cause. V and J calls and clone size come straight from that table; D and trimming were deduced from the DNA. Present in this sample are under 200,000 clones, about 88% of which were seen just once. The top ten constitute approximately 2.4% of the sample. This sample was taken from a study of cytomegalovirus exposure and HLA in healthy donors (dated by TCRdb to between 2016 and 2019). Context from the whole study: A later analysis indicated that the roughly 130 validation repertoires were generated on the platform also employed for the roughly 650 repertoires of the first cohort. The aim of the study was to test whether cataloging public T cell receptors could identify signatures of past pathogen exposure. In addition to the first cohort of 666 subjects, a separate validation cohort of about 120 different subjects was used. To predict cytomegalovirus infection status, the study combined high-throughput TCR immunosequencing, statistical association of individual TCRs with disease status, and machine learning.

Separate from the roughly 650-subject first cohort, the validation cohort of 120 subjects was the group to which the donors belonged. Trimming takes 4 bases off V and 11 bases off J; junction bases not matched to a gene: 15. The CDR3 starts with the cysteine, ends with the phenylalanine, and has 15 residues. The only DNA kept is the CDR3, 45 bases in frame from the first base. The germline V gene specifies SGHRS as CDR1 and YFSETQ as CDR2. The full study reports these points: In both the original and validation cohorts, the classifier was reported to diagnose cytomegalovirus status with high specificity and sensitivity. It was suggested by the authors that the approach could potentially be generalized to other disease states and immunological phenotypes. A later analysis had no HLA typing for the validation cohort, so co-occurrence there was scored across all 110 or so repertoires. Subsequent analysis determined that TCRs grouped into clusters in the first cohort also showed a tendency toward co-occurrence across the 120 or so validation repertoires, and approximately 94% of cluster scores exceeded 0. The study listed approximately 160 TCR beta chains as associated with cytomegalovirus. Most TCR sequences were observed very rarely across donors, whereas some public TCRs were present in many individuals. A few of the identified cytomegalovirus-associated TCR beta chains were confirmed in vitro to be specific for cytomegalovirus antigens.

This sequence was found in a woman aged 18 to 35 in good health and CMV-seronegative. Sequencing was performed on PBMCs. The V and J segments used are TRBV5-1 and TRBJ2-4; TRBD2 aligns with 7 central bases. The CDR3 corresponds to CASSPGEVSGDLQYF. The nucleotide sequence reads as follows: TGCGCCAGCAGCCCGGGCGAGGTGAGCGGGGACCTTCAGTACTTC.